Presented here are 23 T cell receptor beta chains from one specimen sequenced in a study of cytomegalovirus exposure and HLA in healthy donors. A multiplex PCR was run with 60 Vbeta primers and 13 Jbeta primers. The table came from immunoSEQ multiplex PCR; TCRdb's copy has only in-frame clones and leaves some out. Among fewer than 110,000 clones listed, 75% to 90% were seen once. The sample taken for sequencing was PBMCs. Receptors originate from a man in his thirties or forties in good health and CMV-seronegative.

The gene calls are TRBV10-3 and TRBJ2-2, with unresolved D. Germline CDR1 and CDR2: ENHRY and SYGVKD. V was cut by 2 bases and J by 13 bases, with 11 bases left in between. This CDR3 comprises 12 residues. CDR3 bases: TGTGCCATCAGTGAGGTCGAGGAAGGGCTGTTTTTT. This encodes CAISEVEEGLFF.

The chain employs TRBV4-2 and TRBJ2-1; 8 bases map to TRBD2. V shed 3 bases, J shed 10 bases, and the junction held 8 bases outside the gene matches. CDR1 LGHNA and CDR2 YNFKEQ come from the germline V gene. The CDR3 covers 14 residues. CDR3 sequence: CASSHSGGGTEQFF. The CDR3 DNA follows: TGTGCCAGCAGCCATTCCGGGGGGGGGACAGAGCAGTTCTTC.

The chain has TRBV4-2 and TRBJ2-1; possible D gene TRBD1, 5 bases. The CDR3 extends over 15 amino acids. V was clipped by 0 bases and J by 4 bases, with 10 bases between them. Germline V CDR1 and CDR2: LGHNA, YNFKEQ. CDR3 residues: CASSQDWTRYNEQFF. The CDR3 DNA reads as TGTGCCAGCAGCCAAGATTGGACACGATACAATGAGCAGTTCTTC.

CDR3 region: CASSINRNTGELFF. CDR3 DNA: TGTGCCAGCAGCATCAACAGGAACACCGGGGAGCTGTTTTTT. The gene calls are TRBV7-9 and TRBJ2-2; D ambiguous. V was clipped by 5 bases and J by 1 base, with 8 bases between them. Per germline, CDR1 SEHNR and CDR2 FQNEAQ (reference sequence). The length of the CDR3 is 14 residues.

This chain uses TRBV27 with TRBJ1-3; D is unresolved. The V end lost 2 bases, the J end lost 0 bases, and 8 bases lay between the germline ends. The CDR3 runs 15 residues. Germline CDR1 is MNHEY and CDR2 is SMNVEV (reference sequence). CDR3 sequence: CASSLTPTSGNTIYF. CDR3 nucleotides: TGTGCCAGCAGTTTAACACCCACCTCTGGAAACACCATATATTTT.

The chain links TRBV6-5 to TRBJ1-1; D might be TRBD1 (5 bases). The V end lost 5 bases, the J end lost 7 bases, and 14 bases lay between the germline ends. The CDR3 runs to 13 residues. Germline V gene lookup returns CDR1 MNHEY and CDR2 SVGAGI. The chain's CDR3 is CASSTGGVREAFF. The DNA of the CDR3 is TGTGCCAGCAGTACAGGCGGGGTTCGTGAAGCTTTCTTT.

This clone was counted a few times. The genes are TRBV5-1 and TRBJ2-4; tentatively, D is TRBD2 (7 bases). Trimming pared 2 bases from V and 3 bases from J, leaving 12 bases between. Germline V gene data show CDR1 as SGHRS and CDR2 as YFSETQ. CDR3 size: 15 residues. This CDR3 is CASSLGGVGKNIQYF. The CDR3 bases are TGCGCCAGCAGCTTAGGGGGGGTGGGCAAAAACATTCAGTACTTC.

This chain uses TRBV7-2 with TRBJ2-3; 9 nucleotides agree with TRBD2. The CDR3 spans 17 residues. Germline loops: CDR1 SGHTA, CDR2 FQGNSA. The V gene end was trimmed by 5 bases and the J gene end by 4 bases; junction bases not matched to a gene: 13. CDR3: CASSQRVLRGGADTQYF. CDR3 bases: TGTGCCAGCAGCCAAAGGGTTCTGCGGGGGGGCGCAGATACGCAGTATTTT.

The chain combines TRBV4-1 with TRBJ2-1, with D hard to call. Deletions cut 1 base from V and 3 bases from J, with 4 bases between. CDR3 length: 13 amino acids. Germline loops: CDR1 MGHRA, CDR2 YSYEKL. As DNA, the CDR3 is TGCGCCAGCAGCCAAGGACTCTACAATGAGCAGTTCTTC. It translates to CASSQGLYNEQFF.

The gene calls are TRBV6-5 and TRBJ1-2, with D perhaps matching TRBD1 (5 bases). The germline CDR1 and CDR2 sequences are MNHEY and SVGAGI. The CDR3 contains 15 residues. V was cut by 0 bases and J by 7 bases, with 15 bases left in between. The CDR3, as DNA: TGTGCCAGCAGTTACTCGGGGGGGAACTATCGTGGCTACACCTTC. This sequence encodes CASSYSGGNYRGYTF.

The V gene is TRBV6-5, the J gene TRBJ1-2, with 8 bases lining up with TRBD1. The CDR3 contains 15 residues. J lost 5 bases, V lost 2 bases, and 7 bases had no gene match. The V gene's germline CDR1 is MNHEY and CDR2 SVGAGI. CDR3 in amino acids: CASSYGAGGRYGYTF. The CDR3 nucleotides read TGTGCCAGCAGTTACGGGGCAGGGGGCCGGTATGGCTACACCTTC.

CDR3 protein: CASSWSGENEQFF. The CDR3, as DNA: TGTGCCAGCAGCTGGTCAGGTGAGAATGAGCAGTTCTTC. The rearrangement links TRBV7-2 to TRBJ2-1; D is undetermined. This CDR3 region has 13 residues. Germline CDR1 reads SGHTA; CDR2 reads FQGNSA. Trimming took off 4 bases at V and 7 bases at J, with 11 bases between the two ends.

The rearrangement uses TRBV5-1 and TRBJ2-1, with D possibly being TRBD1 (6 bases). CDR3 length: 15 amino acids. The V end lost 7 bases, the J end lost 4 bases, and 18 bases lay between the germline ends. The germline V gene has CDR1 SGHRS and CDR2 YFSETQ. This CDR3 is CASLLTSTGYNEQFF. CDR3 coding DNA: TGCGCCAGCTTACTTACTAGTACAGGGTACAATGAGCAGTTCTTC.

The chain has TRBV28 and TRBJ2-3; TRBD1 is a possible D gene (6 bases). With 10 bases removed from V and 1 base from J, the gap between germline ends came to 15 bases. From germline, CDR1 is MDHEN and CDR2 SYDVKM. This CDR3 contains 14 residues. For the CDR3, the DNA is TGTGCCACACGGGTGGACAGACGCACAGATACGCAGTATTTT. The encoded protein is CATRVDRRTDTQYF.

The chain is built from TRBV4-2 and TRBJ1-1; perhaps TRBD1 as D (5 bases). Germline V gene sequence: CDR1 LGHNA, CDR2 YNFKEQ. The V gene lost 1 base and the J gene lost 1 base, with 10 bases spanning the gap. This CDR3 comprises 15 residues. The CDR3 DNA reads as TGTGCCAGCAGCCAAGTAGGCCAGGGGAACACTGAAGCTTTCTTT. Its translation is CASSQVGQGNTEAFF.

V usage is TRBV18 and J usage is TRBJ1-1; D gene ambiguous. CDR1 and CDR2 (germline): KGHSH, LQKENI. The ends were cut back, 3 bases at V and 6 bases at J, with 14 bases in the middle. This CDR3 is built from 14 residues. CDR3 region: CASSPDLESAEAFF. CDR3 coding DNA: TGTGCCAGCTCACCGGATCTCGAGAGCGCTGAAGCTTTCTTT.

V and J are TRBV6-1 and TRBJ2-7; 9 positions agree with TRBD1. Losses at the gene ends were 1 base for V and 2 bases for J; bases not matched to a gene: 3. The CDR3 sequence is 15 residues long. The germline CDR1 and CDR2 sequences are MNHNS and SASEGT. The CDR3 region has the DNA TGTGCCAGCAGTGAAGGGGACAGGGTCGCCTACGAGCAGTACTTC. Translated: CASSEGDRVAYEQYF.

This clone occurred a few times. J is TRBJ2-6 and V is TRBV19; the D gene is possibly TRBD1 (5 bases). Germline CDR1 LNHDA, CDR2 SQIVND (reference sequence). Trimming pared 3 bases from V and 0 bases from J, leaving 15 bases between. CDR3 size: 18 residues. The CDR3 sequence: CASSMGWGGPSGANVLTF. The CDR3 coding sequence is TGTGCCAGTAGTATGGGGTGGGGCGGTCCCTCTGGGGCCAACGTCCTGACTTTC.

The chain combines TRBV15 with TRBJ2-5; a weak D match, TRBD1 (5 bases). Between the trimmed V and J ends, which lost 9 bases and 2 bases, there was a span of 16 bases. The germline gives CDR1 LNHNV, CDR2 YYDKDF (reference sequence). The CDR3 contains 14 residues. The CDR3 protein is CATAKGPAQETQYF. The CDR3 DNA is TGTGCCACGGCAAAGGGGCCAGCACAAGAGACCCAGTACTTC.

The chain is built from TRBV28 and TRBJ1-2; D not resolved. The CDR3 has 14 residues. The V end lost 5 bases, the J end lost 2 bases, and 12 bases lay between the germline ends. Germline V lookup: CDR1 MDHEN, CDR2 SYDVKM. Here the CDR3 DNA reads TGTGCCAGCAGTAGTATCGAGTCAAACTATGGCTACACCTTC. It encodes CASSSIESNYGYTF.

CDR3 residues: CASSVVIVGNLTDQPQHF. In nucleotides, the CDR3 is TGTGCCAGCAGTGTGGTTATCGTCGGGAACCTCACGGATCAGCCCCAGCATTTT. The chain recombines TRBV2 with TRBJ1-5; D is unclear. The ends were cut back, 4 bases at V and 5 bases at J, with 24 bases in the middle. Germline-derived CDR1 and CDR2 are SNHLY and FYNNEI. The CDR3 is made up of 18 amino acids.

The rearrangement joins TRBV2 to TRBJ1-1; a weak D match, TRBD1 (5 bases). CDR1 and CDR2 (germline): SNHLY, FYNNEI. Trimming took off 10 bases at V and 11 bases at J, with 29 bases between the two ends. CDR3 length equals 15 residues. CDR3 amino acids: CAIKYTGTSTRGAFF. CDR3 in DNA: TGTGCCATCAAGTACACCGGGACTTCAACCCGGGGGGCTTTCTTT. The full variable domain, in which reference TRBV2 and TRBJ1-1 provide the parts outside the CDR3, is EPEVTQTPSHQVTQMGQEVILRCVPISNHLYFYWYRQILGQKVEFLVSFYNNEISEKSEIFDDQFSVERPDGSNFTLKIRSTKLEDSAMYFCAIKYTGTSTRGAFFGQGTRLTVV.

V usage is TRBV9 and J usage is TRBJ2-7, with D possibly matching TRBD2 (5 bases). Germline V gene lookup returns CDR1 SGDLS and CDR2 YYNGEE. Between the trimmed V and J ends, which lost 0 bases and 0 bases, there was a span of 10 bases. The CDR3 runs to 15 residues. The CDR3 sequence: CASSVDLASSYEQYF. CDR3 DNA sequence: TGTGCCAGCAGCGTAGATTTAGCGAGCTCCTACGAGCAGTACTTC.